The 4 T cell receptor beta chains listed next were all sequenced from one sample in a study of CDR3 diversity in severe acne. TCRdb called the PCR reads again in MiXCR, with one record for every CDR3 protein. The sample holds approximately 97,000 distinct CDR3 sequences, about half seen once. Sequenced: blood. Source of these receptors: a male donor with acne.

Only a few counts were recorded for this clonotype. The V and J genes are TRBV5-4 and TRBJ2-7; TRBD1 might be the D (7 bases). Deletions cut 4 bases from V and 7 bases from J, with 24 bases between. Germline lookup yields CDR1 SGHNT and CDR2 YYREEE (reference sequence). The CDR3 covers 16 residues. CDR3 bases: TGTGCCAGCAGCCCGCGTCAGGGGGGACAATCGGGTGAGCAGTACTTC. Translating gives CASSPRQGGQSGEQYF.

This clonotype was observed once. This chain links TRBV7-9 with TRBJ2-7; D not certain. The CDR3 sequence is 13 residues long. V lost 5 bases and J 6 bases, leaving 14 bases between the germline ends. From germline, CDR1 is SEHNR and CDR2 FQNEAQ (reference sequence). CDR3 in amino acids: CASSPGEGIEQYF. In nucleotides, the CDR3 is TGTGCCAGCAGCCCCGGAGAAGGGATCGAGCAGTACTTC.

The genes are TRBV24-1 and TRBJ2-2; the match to TRBD2 covers 9 bases. Germline V gives CDR1 KGHDR, CDR2 SFDVKD. This CDR3 is built from 17 residues. Germline trimming cut 5 bases from V and 4 bases from J; bases unmatched to any gene: 10. CDR3 sequence: CATSGSLKAGGTGELFF. CDR3 in DNA: TGTGCCACCAGTGGTTCTCTGAAAGCGGGAGGCACCGGGGAGCTGTTTTTT.

In its sample, this clonotype ranks as medium-sized (0.01 to 0.1%). This rearrangement joins TRBV5-6 to TRBJ2-7; tentatively, D is TRBD2 (6 bases). The CDR3 sequence is 14 residues long. Germline CDR1 is SGHDT and CDR2 is YYEEEE. V lost 3 bases, J lost 2 bases, and 12 bases lay in between. The CDR3 here is CASSSGGNPYEQYF. The CDR3 nucleotides are TGTGCCAGCAGCTCCGGGGGAAATCCCTACGAGCAGTACTTC. The complete variable domain, with remaining parts taken from reference TRBV5-6 and TRBJ2-7, reads DAGVTQSPTHLIKTRGQQVTLRCSPKSGHDTVSWYQQALGQGPQFIFQYYEEEERQRGNFPDRFSGHQFPNYSSELNVNALLLGDSALYLCASSSGGNPYEQYFGPGTRLTVT.